This is a list of T cell receptor beta chains from one sample in a study of T cell changes during pregnancy in multiple sclerosis. Using immunoSEQ multiplex PCR, the repertoire was profiled, and TCRdb retains in-frame clones only, with some absent. The repertoire holds about 120,000 clones, with 85% to 95% as singletons. The starting material was peripheral blood, obtained before pregnancy. All receptors derive from a female donor with multiple sclerosis, enrolled in a pregnancy study. The CDR3 runs from the conserved cysteine through the conserved F or W. The order of the fields is clone size, CDR3 length, V gene, D gene, J gene, CDR3 DNA, CDR3 protein. The D gene is left open where the match is weak. Clone size is shown for a subset of rows, as once, few, many or a class of expanded clone.

abundance: once; len: 17; v_gene: TRBV30; d_gene: TRBD2; j_gene: TRBJ2-3; CDR3nt: TGTGCCTGGGATCGGGGACTAGCGGGAGTCAGAACAGATACGCAGTATTTT; CDR3aa: CAWDRGLAGVRTDTQYF
abundance: -; len: 16; v_gene: TRBV5-8; d_gene: TRBD1; j_gene: TRBJ2-2; CDR3nt: TGTGCCAGCAGCTTGGGGACAGGGGGTTACACCGGGGAGCTGTTTTTT; CDR3aa: CASSLGTGGYTGELFF
abundance: few; len: 14; v_gene: TRBV28; d_gene: -; j_gene: TRBJ1-1; CDR3nt: TGTGCCAGCAGTTTCCAACTAATGAACACTGAAGCTTTCTTT; CDR3aa: CASSFQLMNTEAFF
abundance: -; len: 13; v_gene: TRBV5-4; d_gene: -; j_gene: TRBJ2-5; CDR3nt: TGTGCCAGCACCAGGACGGGAGAAGAGACCCAGTACTTC; CDR3aa: CASTRTGEETQYF
abundance: -; len: 16; v_gene: TRBV2; d_gene: TRBD2; j_gene: TRBJ2-1; CDR3nt: TGTGCCAGCATGAGTATCGGGGGGAGCTCCTACAATGAGCAGTTCTTC; CDR3aa: CASMSIGGSSYNEQFF
abundance: -; len: 15; v_gene: TRBV15; d_gene: TRBD1; j_gene: TRBJ2-5; CDR3nt: TGTGCCACCAGCAGAGATCCCACAGGGGAAGAGACCCAGTACTTC; CDR3aa: CATSRDPTGEETQYF
abundance: -; len: 15; v_gene: TRBV6-6; d_gene: TRBD1; j_gene: TRBJ2-7; CDR3nt: TGTGCCAGCAGAGCCGGGACAGCTAGCTCCTACGAGCAGTACTTC; CDR3aa: CASRAGTASSYEQYF
abundance: -; len: 15; v_gene: TRBV5-1; d_gene: -; j_gene: TRBJ1-2; CDR3nt: TGCGCCAGCAGCTTGGGTGGAGGATCTAACTATGGCTACACCTTC; CDR3aa: CASSLGGGSNYGYTF
abundance: -; len: 20; v_gene: TRBV11-3; d_gene: TRBD2; j_gene: TRBJ2-5; CDR3nt: TGTGCCAGCAGCTTAGGATCGTGGTACCTAGCGGGGGAGGGCCAAGAGACCCAGTACTTC; CDR3aa: CASSLGSWYLAGEGQETQYF
abundance: -; len: 18; v_gene: TRBV5-1; d_gene: TRBD2; j_gene: TRBJ2-7; CDR3nt: TGCGCCAGCAGCATATCCGGGACTAGCGGGCCCAAGAACGACGAGCAGTACTTC; CDR3aa: CASSISGTSGPKNDEQYF
abundance: -; len: 15; v_gene: TRBV9; d_gene: -; j_gene: TRBJ1-3; CDR3nt: TGTGCCAGCAGCGTAGATACAGGGCCCGGAAACACCATATATTTT; CDR3aa: CASSVDTGPGNTIYF
abundance: -; len: 14; v_gene: TRBV19; d_gene: -; j_gene: TRBJ1-2; CDR3nt: TGTGCCAGTAGTATACGGGAACGATCCATTGGCTACACCTTC; CDR3aa: CASSIRERSIGYTF
abundance: once; len: 16; v_gene: TRBV6-1; d_gene: -; j_gene: TRBJ1-3; CDR3nt: TGTGCCAGCAGTGAAGCGAGGAGGGCCTCAGGAAACACCATATATTTT; CDR3aa: CASSEARRASGNTIYF
abundance: -; len: 13; v_gene: TRBV19; d_gene: -; j_gene: TRBJ2-5; CDR3nt: TGTGCCACCTCCCCGGGGGGCAGGGAGACCCAGTACTTC; CDR3aa: CATSPGGRETQYF
abundance: -; len: 11; v_gene: TRBV6-4; d_gene: -; j_gene: TRBJ1-1; CDR3nt: TGTGCCAGTCGGTCGGGGTTTGAAGCTTTCTTT; CDR3aa: CASRSGFEAFF
abundance: -; len: 14; v_gene: TRBV5-5; d_gene: TRBD1; j_gene: TRBJ1-1; CDR3nt: TGTGCCAGCAGCTTTACAGGGGGAGACACTGAAGCTTTCTTT; CDR3aa: CASSFTGGDTEAFF
abundance: -; len: 14; v_gene: TRBV5-6; d_gene: -; j_gene: TRBJ2-6; CDR3nt: TGTGCCAGCAGCTTAAGCCCGGGGGCCAACGTCCTGACTTTC; CDR3aa: CASSLSPGANVLTF
abundance: -; len: 14; v_gene: TRBV7-9; d_gene: -; j_gene: TRBJ2-2; CDR3nt: TGTGCCAGCTTCTCGGGACTTATCACCGGGGAGCTGTTTTTT; CDR3aa: CASFSGLITGELFF
abundance: few; len: 14; v_gene: TRBV10-3; d_gene: TRBD1; j_gene: TRBJ1-3; CDR3nt: TGTGCCATCAACATACAGGGGCCTGGAAACACCATATATTTT; CDR3aa: CAINIQGPGNTIYF
abundance: -; len: 15; v_gene: TRBV27; d_gene: -; j_gene: TRBJ1-5; CDR3nt: TGTGCCAGCAGTTCCTCCTGGGAGGGAAATCAGCCCCAGCATTTT; CDR3aa: CASSSSWEGNQPQHF
abundance: -; len: 15; v_gene: TRBV27; d_gene: TRBD2; j_gene: TRBJ2-1; CDR3nt: TGTGCCAGCAGTTTCATAGCGGGGAGTTACAATGAGCAGTTCTTC; CDR3aa: CASSFIAGSYNEQFF
abundance: -; len: 17; v_gene: TRBV7-2; d_gene: TRBD1; j_gene: TRBJ1-4; CDR3nt: TGTGCCAGCAGCTTACTGTCGCCGACAGGGGCGAATGAAAAACTGTTTTTT; CDR3aa: CASSLLSPTGANEKLFF
abundance: -; len: 15; v_gene: TRBV27; d_gene: TRBD1; j_gene: TRBJ1-2; CDR3nt: TGTGCCAGCAGTCCCAAAGGACAGGGTTGGTATGGCTACACCTTC; CDR3aa: CASSPKGQGWYGYTF
abundance: -; len: 13; v_gene: TRBV2; d_gene: TRBD2; j_gene: TRBJ2-7; CDR3nt: TGTGCCAGCAGTTTAGGGGTAGCGGGGGAGCAGTACTTC; CDR3aa: CASSLGVAGEQYF
abundance: -; len: 18; v_gene: TRBV21-1; d_gene: -; j_gene: TRBJ1-3; CDR3nt: TGTGCCAGCAGCAACCACCGCCACAGGGGGAGCTCTGGAAACACCATATATTTT; CDR3aa: CASSNHRHRGSSGNTIYF
abundance: -; len: 16; v_gene: TRBV11-2; d_gene: TRBD2; j_gene: TRBJ2-3; CDR3nt: TGTGCCAGCAGCTTAAAAACTAGCGGATACACAGATACGCAGTATTTT; CDR3aa: CASSLKTSGYTDTQYF
abundance: -; len: 15; v_gene: TRBV15; d_gene: TRBD1; j_gene: TRBJ1-5; CDR3nt: TGTGCCACCAGCGAAGGGGACAGGACTAATCAGCCCCAGCATTTT; CDR3aa: CATSEGDRTNQPQHF
abundance: -; len: 12; v_gene: TRBV6-1; d_gene: -; j_gene: TRBJ2-1; CDR3nt: TGTGCCAGCAGTGCAACAGGTAATGAGCAGTTCTTC; CDR3aa: CASSATGNEQFF
abundance: -; len: 14; v_gene: TRBV9; d_gene: TRBD1; j_gene: TRBJ1-2; CDR3nt: TGTGCCAGCAGCGTAGCGGGACAGGGGTATGGCTACACCTTC; CDR3aa: CASSVAGQGYGYTF
abundance: -; len: 19; v_gene: TRBV11-2; d_gene: TRBD2; j_gene: TRBJ2-1; CDR3nt: TGTGCCAGCAGCTTGCGACTAGCGGGAGGGGTTGGGGTTTACAATGAGCAGTTCTTC; CDR3aa: CASSLRLAGGVGVYNEQFF
abundance: -; len: 14; v_gene: TRBV15; d_gene: -; j_gene: TRBJ2-3; CDR3nt: TGTGCCACCAGCAGAGTTTATTCCACAGATACGCAGTATTTT; CDR3aa: CATSRVYSTDTQYF
abundance: -; len: 13; v_gene: TRBV5-1; d_gene: TRBD1; j_gene: TRBJ2-7; CDR3nt: TGCGCCAGCAGCGCCCGGACAGGGGCCGAGCAGTACTTC; CDR3aa: CASSARTGAEQYF
abundance: -; len: 13; v_gene: TRBV11-2; d_gene: -; j_gene: TRBJ2-7; CDR3nt: TGTGCCAGCAGCCACCAGGGCTCCTACGAGCAGTACTTC; CDR3aa: CASSHQGSYEQYF
abundance: once; len: 13; v_gene: TRBV2; d_gene: -; j_gene: TRBJ1-3; CDR3nt: TGTGCCAGCAGTGAAGGGGGGGTCGACACCATATATTTT; CDR3aa: CASSEGGVDTIYF
abundance: -; len: 15; v_gene: TRBV6-4; d_gene: -; j_gene: TRBJ2-7; CDR3nt: TGTGCCAGCAGTGATGCTAGCGCCTTCCTCTACGAGCAGTACTTC; CDR3aa: CASSDASAFLYEQYF
abundance: -; len: 15; v_gene: TRBV2; d_gene: -; j_gene: TRBJ2-7; CDR3nt: TGTGCCAGCAGTGAGTTGAGCTCGATTGCCCACGAGCAGTACTTC; CDR3aa: CASSELSSIAHEQYF
abundance: -; len: 16; v_gene: TRBV7-8; d_gene: TRBD2; j_gene: TRBJ2-7; CDR3nt: TGTGCCAGCAGCTCCCGGACTAGCGGGAGGGCCCACGAGCAGTACTTC; CDR3aa: CASSSRTSGRAHEQYF
abundance: once; len: 14; v_gene: TRBV6-1; d_gene: TRBD1; j_gene: TRBJ1-1; CDR3nt: TGTGCCAGCAGTCTCAGGGGGATGCACACTGAAGCTTTCTTT; CDR3aa: CASSLRGMHTEAFF
abundance: once; len: 12; v_gene: TRBV5-4; d_gene: TRBD1; j_gene: TRBJ1-1; CDR3nt: TGTGCCAGCAGTCTCAGGGGGACTGAAGCTTTCTTT; CDR3aa: CASSLRGTEAFF
abundance: once; len: 16; v_gene: TRBV11-2; d_gene: -; j_gene: TRBJ1-5; CDR3nt: TGTGCCAGCAGCTCATATCCATACAGGGTACGACAGCCCCAGCATTTT; CDR3aa: CASSSYPYRVRQPQHF
abundance: once; len: 12; v_gene: TRBV6-1; d_gene: TRBD2; j_gene: TRBJ2-7; CDR3nt: TGTGCCAGCAGTCCCGGGACTAGCGGGAGGGCCTTC; CDR3aa: CASSPGTSGRAF
abundance: -; len: 13; v_gene: TRBV5-1; d_gene: TRBD1; j_gene: TRBJ1-1; CDR3nt: TGCGCCAGCAGCTCAGGACAGGTATCTGAAGCTTTCTTT; CDR3aa: CASSSGQVSEAFF
abundance: -; len: 14; v_gene: TRBV6-1; d_gene: -; j_gene: TRBJ1-2; CDR3nt: TGTGCCAGCAGTGAATTTACAGAATCCTATGGCTACACCTTC; CDR3aa: CASSEFTESYGYTF
abundance: -; len: 14; v_gene: TRBV28; d_gene: -; j_gene: TRBJ1-2; CDR3nt: TGTGCCAGCAGGGAGGCGGGGGGGGGCCTCGGCTACACCTTC; CDR3aa: CASREAGGGLGYTF